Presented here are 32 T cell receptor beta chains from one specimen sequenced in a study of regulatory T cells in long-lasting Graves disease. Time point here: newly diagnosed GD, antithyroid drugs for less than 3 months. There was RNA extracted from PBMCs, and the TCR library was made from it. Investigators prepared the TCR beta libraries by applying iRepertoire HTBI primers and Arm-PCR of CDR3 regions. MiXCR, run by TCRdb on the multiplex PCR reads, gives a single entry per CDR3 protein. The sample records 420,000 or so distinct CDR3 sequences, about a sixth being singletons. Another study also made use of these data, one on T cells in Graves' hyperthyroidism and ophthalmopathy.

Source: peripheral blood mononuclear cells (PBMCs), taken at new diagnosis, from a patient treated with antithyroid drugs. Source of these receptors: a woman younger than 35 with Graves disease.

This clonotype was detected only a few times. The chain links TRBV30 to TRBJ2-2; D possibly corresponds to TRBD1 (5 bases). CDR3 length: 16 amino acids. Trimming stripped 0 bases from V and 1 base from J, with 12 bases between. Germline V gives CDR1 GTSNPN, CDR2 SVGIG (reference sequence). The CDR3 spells CAWSVNGAVNTGELFF. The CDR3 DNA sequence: TGTGCCTGGAGTGTAAATGGGGCAGTGAACACCGGGGAGCTGTTTTTT.

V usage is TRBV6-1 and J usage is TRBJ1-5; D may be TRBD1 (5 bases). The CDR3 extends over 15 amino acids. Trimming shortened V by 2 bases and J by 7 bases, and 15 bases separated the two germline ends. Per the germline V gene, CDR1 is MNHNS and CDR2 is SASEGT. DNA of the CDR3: TGTGCCAGCAGTGAAAGACAGCCTAGGTTGCAGCCCCAGCATTTT. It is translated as CASSERQPRLQPQHF.

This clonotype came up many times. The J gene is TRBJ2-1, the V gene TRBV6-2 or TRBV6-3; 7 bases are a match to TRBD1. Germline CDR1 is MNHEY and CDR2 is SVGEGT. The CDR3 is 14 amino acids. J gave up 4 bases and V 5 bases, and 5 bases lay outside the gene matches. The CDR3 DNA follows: TGTGCCAGCAGTAACCGGGACAGATACAATGAGCAGTTCTTC. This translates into CASSNRDRYNEQFF.

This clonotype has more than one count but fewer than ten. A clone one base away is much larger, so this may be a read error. CDR3 nucleotides: TGTGCCAGCAGCCAAGATGCGCAGGCTGAAGCTTTCTTT. It yields the protein CASSQDAQAEAFF. The gene calls are TRBV3-1 and TRBJ1-1, with D uncertain. Germline V gene data show CDR1 as LGHDT and CDR2 as YNNKEL (reference sequence). V lost 0 bases to trimming and J lost 6 bases, with 8 bases between them. There are 13 residues in the CDR3.

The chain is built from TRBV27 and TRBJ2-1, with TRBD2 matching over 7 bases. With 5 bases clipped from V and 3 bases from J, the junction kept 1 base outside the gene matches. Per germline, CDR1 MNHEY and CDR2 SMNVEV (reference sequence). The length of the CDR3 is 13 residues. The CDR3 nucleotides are TGTGCCAGCAGTAGCGGGATCTACAATGAGCAGTTCTTC. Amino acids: CASSSGIYNEQFF.

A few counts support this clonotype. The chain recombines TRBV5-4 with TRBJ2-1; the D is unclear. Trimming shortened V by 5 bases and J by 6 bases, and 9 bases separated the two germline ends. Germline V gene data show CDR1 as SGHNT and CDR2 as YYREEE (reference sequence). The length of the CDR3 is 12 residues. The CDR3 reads CASSSSRNEQFF. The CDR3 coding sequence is TGTGCCAGCAGTTCCAGCCGCAATGAGCAGTTCTTC.

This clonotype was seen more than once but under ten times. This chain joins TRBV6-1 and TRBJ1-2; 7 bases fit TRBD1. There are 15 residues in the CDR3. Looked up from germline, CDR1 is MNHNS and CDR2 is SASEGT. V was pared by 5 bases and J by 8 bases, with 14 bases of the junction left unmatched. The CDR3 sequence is CASSHQGGSILGYTF. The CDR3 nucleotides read TGTGCCAGCAGTCATCAGGGGGGCTCGATACTGGGCTACACCTTC.

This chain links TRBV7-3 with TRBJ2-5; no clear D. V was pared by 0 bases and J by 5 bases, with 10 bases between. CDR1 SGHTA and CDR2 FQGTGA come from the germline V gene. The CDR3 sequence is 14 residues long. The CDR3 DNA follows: TGTGCCAGCAGCTTAACGAGAGAATCTGAGACCCAGTACTTC. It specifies CASSLTRESETQYF.

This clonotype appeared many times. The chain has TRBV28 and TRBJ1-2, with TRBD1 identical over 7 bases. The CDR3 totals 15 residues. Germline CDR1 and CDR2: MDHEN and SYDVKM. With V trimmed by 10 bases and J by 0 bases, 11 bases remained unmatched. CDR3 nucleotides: TGTGCCACTCAGACAGGGTTCGTGACTAACTATGGCTACACCTTC. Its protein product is CATQTGFVTNYGYTF.

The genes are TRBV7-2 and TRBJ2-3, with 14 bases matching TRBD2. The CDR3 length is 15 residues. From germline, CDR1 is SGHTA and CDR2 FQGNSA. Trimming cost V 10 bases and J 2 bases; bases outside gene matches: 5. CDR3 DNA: TGTGCCACCGCGGGACTAGCGGGAGTCACAGATACGCAGTATTTT. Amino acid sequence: CATAGLAGVTDTQYF.

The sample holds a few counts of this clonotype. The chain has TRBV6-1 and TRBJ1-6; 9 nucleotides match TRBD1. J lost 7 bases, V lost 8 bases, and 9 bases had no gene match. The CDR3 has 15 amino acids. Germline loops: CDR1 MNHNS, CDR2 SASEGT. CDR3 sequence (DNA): TGTGCCAGCTACCCTGGGGACAGGGCCAATTCACCCCTCCACTTT. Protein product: CASYPGDRANSPLHF.

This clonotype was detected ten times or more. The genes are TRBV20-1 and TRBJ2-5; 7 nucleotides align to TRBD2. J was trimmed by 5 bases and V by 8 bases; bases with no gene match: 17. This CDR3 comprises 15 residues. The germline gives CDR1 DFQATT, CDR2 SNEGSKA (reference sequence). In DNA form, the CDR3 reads TGCAGTCCACAGTTGGGGGGAGGGGCAGGGGAGACCCAGTACTTC. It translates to CSPQLGGGAGETQYF.

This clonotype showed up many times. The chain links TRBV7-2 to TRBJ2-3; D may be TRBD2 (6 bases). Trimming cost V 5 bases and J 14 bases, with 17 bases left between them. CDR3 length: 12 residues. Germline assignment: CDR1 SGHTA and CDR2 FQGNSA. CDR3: CASSGGAPTPYF. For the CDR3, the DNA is TGTGCCAGCAGCGGCGGGGCCCCTACCCCGTATTTT.

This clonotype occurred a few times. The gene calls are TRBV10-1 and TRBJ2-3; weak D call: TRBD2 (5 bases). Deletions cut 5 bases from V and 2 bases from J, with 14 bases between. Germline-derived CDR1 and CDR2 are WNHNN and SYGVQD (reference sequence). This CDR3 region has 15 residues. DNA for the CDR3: TGCGCCAGCAGTAGAAGCGGTGGATACACAGATACGCAGTATTTT. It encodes CASSRSGGYTDTQYF.

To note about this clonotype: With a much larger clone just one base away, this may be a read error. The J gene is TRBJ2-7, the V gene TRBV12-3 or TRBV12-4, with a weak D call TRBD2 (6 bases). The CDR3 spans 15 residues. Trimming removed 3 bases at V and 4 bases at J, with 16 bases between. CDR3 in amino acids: CASSFITSPPYEQYF. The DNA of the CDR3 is TGTGCCAGCAGTTTTATCACTAGCCCTCCTTACGAGCAGTACTTC.

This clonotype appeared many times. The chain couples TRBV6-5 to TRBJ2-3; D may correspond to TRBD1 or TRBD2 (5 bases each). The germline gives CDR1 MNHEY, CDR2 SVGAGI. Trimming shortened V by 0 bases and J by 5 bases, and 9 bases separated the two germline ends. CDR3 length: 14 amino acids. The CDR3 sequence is CASSYSGPQDTQYF. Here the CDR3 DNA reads TGTGCCAGCAGTTACTCGGGACCTCAAGATACGCAGTATTTT.

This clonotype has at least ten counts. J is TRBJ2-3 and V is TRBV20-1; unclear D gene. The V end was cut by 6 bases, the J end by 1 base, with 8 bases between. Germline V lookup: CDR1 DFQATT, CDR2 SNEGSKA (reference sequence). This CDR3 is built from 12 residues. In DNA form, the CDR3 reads TGCAGTGCGGGCGGAGGCACAGATACGCAGTATTTT. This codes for CSAGGGTDTQYF.

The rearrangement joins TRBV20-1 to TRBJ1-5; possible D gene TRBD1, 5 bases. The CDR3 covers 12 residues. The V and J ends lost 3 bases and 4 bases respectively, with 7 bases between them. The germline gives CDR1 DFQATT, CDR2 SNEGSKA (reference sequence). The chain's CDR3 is CSARRGNQPQHF. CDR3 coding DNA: TGCAGTGCTAGGAGGGGAAATCAGCCCCAGCATTTT.

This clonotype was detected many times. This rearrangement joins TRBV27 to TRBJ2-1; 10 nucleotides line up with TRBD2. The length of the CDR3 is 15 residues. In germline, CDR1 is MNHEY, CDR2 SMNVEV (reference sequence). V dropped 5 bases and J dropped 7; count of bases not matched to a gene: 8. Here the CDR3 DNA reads TGTGCCAGCAGTCAGCGGGAGGGCCGGGGTAATGAGCAGTTCTTC. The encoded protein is CASSQREGRGNEQFF.

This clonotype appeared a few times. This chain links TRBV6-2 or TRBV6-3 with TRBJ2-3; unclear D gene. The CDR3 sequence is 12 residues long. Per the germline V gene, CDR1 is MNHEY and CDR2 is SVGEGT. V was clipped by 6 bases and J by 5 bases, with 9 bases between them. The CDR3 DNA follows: TGTGCCAGCAGGCCACTCGGAGATACGCAGTATTTT. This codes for CASRPLGDTQYF.

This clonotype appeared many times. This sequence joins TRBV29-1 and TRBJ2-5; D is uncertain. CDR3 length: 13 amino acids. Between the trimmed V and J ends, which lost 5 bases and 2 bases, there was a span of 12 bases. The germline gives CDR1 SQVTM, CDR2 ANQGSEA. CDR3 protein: CSVSGARQETQYF. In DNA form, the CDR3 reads TGCAGCGTTTCCGGTGCCCGGCAAGAGACCCAGTACTTC.

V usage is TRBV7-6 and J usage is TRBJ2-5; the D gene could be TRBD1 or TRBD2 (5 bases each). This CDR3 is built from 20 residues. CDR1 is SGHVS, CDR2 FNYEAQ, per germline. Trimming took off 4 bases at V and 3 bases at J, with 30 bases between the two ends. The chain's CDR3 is CASSSTPTTSGPQGEETQYF. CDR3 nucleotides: TGTGCCAGCAGCTCTACCCCCACGACCAGCGGACCCCAAGGGGAAGAGACCCAGTACTTC.

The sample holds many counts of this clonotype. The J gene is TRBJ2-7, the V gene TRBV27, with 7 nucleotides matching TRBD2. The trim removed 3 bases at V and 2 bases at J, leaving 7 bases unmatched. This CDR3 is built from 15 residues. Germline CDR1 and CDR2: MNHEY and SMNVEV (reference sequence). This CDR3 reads CASSFSSGATYEQYF. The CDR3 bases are TGTGCCAGCAGTTTTTCTAGCGGAGCCACCTACGAGCAGTACTTC.

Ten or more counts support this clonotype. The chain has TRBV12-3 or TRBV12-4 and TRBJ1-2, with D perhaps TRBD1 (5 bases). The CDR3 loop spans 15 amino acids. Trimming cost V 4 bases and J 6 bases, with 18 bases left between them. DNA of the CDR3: TGTGCCAGCAGTTGGGGGGGGGGGATGAAGGATGGCTACACCTTC. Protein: CASSWGGGMKDGYTF.

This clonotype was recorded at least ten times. As DNA, the CDR3 is TGTGCCAGCAGCTTAGTAGCGGGAGAGTGGAATGAGCAGTTCTTC. It encodes CASSLVAGEWNEQFF. The chain is built from TRBV7-2 and TRBJ2-1; 9 bases map to TRBD2. Germline assignment: CDR1 SGHTA and CDR2 FQGNSA. J gave up 7 bases and V 1 base, and 5 bases lay outside the gene matches. The CDR3 extends over 15 amino acids.

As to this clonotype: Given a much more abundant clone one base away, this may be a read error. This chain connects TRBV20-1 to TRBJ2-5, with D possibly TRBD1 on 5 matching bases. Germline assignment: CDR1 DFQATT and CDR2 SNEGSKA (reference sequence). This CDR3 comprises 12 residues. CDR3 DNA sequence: TGCAGAGCCTGGGGCGGCCAAGAGACCCAGTGCTTC. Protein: CRAWGGQETQCF.

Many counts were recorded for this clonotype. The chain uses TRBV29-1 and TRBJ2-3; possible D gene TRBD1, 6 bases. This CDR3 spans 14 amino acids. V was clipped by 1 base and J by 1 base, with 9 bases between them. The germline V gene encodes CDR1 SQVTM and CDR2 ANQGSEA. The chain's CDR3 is CSVEGWGRTDTQYF. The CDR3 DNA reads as TGCAGCGTTGAAGGTTGGGGGCGCACAGATACGCAGTATTTT.

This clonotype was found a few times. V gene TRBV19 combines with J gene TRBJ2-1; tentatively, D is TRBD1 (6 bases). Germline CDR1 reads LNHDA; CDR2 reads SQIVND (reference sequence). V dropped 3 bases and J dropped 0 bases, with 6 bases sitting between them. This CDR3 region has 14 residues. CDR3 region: CASSIRGSYNEQFF. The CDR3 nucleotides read TGTGCCAGTAGTATCAGGGGCTCCTACAATGAGCAGTTCTTC.

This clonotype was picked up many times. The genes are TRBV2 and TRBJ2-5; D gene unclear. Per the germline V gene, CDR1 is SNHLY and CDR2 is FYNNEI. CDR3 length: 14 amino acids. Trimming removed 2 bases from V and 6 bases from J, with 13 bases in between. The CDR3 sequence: CASSERRSGQTQYF. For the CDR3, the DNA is TGTGCCAGCAGTGAAAGGCGGAGTGGTCAGACCCAGTACTTC.

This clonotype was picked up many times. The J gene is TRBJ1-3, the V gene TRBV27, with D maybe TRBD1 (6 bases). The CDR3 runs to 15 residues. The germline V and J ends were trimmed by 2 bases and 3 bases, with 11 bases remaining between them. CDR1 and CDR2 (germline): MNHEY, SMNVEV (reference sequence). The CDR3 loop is CASSLNADSGNTIYF. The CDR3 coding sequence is TGTGCCAGCAGTTTAAACGCGGACAGTGGAAACACCATATATTTT.

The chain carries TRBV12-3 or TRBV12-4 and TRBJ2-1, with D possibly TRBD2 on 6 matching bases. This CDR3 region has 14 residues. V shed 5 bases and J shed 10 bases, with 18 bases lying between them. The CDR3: CASSPTPEDYEQFF. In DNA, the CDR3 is TGTGCCAGCAGTCCAACCCCAGAGGACTACGAGCAGTTCTTC.

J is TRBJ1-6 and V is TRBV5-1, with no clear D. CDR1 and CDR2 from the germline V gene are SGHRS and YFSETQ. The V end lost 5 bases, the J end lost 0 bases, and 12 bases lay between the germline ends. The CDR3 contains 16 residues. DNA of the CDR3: TGCGCCAGCAGGCTCTGGGAAAGCTCCTATAATTCACCCCTCCACTTT. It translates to CASRLWESSYNSPLHF.